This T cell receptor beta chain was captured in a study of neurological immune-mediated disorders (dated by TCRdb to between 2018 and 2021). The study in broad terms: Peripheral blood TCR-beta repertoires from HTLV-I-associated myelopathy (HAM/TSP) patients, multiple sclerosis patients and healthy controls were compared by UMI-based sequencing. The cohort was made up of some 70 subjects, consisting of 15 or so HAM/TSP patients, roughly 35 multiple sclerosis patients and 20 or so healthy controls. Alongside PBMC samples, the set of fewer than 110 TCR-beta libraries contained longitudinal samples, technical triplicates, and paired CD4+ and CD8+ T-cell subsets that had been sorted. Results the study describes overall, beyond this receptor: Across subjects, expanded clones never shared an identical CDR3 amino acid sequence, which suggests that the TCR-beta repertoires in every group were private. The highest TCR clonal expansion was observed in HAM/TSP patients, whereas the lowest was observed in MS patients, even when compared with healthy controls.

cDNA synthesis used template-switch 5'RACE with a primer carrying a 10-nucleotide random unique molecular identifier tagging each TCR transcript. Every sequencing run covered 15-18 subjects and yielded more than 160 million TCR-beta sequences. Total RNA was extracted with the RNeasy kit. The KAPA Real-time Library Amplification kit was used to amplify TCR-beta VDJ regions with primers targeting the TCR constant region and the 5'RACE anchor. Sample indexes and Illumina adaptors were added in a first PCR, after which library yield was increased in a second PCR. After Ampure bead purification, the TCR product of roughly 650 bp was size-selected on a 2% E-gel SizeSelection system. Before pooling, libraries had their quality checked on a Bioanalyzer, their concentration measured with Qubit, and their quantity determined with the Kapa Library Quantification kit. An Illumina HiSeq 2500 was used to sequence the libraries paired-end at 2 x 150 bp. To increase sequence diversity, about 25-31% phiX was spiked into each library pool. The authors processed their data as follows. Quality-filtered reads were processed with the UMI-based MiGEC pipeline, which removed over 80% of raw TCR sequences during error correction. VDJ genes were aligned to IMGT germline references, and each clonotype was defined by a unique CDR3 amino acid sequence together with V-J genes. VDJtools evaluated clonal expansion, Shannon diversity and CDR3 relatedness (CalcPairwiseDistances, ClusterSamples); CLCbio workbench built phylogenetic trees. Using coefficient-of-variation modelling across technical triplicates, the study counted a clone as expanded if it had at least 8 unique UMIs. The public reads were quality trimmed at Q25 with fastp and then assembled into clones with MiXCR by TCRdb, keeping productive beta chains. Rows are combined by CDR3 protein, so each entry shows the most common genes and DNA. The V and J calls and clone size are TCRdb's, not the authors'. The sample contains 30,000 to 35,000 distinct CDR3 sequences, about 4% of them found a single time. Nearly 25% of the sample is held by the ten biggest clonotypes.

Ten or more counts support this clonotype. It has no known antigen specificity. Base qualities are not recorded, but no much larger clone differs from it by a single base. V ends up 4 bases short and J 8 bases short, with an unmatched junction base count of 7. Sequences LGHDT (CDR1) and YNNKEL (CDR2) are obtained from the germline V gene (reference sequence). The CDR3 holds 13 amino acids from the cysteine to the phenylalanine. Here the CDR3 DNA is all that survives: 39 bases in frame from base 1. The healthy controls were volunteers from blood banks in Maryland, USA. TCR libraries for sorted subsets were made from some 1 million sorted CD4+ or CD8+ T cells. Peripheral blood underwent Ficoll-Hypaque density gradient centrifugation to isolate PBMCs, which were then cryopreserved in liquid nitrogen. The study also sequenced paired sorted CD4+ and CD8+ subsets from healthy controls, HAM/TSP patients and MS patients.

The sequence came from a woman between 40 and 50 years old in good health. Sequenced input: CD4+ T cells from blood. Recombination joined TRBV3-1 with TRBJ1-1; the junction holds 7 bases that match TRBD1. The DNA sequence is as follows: TGTGCCAGCAGCCCCGGGACAGCCGCAGAAGCTTTCTTT. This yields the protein CASSPGTAAEAFF.